One and the same sample provided the 10 T cell receptor beta chains below, sequenced in a study of blood T cell repertoires in COVID-19. Profiled with immunoSEQ multiplex PCR; TCRdb holds only in-frame clones, not every one. The table shows roughly 160,000 clones, with almost 85% occurring only once. Sequencing was performed on PBMCs or T cells enriched from blood (not recorded which). All receptors come from a man in his fifties who had recovered from COVID-19.

The chain uses TRBV28 and TRBJ1-4; D is unresolved. V gave up 5 bases and J gave up 4 bases, with 11 bases separating them. The CDR3 is 14 amino acids. Germline-derived CDR1 and CDR2 are MDHEN and SYDVKM. CDR3 bases: TGTGCCAGCAGTCCCGGAGACGTTAATGAAAAACTGTTTTTT. Protein sequence: CASSPGDVNEKLFF.

V and J are TRBV7-8 and TRBJ2-5, with 11 positions matching TRBD2. The CDR3 sequence is 15 residues long. From germline, CDR1 is SGHVS and CDR2 FQNEAQ. V lost 5 bases to trimming and J lost 1 base; unmatched junction nucleotides: 3. The CDR3 DNA reads as TGTGCCAGCAGCCCGGGACTAGCGGCCCAAGAGACCCAGTACTTC. Translating it yields CASSPGLAAQETQYF.

As concerns this clone: Other DNA sequences in this specimen translate into the identical CDR3. The CDR3 DNA follows: TGTGCCAGCAGCTTAGGTCCAGGGAACACTGAAGCTTTCTTT. It is translated as CASSLGPGNTEAFF. J is TRBJ1-1 and V is TRBV11-3; D not resolved. Germline V gene lookup returns CDR1 SGHNT and CDR2 YENEEA. This CDR3 has 14 amino acids. The germline V and J ends were trimmed by 1 base and 1 base, with 7 bases remaining between them.

This clone was recorded only once. This rearrangement joins TRBV24-1 to TRBJ2-7; 8 nucleotides align to TRBD1. V gave up 4 bases and J gave up 3 bases; unmatched junction bases: 7. Germline assignment: CDR1 KGHDR and CDR2 SFDVKD. The CDR3 contains 15 residues. CDR3 nucleotides: TGTGCCACCAGTGACCCCGGGACAGGAGTCTACGAGCAGTACTTC. This codes for CATSDPGTGVYEQYF.

This sequence joins TRBV3-1 (or the pseudogene TRBV3-2) and TRBJ2-3; D not resolved. The CDR3 runs to 14 residues. Germline CDR1 reads LGHDT; CDR2 reads YNNKEL (reference sequence). Between the trimmed V and J ends, which lost 5 bases and 6 bases, there was a span of 15 bases. In DNA form, the CDR3 reads TGTGCCAGCAGCGCCACCCCCGAGAGGGATACGCAGTATTTT. It translates to CASSATPERDTQYF.

The chain links TRBV21-1 to TRBJ1-6; TRBD1 was called by the table and not checked on the DNA. TRBV21-1 has pseudogene status. CDR3 length equals 19 residues. CDR3 sequence: CASSKIWTEKYDYNSPLHF. The CDR3, as DNA: TGTGCCAGCAGCAAAATCTGGACAGAAAAGTATGACTATAATTCACCCCTCCACTTT.

The chain combines TRBV2 with TRBJ2-7, with 7 bases fitting TRBD1. Germline V lookup: CDR1 SNHLY, CDR2 FYNNEI. CDR3 length: 14 residues. V trimming: 10 bases; J trimming: 4 bases; junction bases outside the gene matches: 13. CDR3 sequence: CATKTTGNDYEQYF. CDR3 in DNA: TGTGCCACCAAAACGACAGGGAACGATTACGAGCAGTACTTC. The full variable domain, its missing parts supplied by reference TRBV2 and TRBJ2-7, is EPEVTQTPSHQVTQMGQEVILRCVPISNHLYFYWYRQILGQKVEFLVSFYNNEISEKSEIFDDQFSVERPDGSNFTLKIRSTKLEDSAMYFCATKTTGNDYEQYFGPGTRLTVT.

This clone was observed a single time. The chain is built from TRBV15 and TRBJ2-7, with D uncertain. Germline assignment: CDR1 LNHNV and CDR2 YYDKDF (reference sequence). The CDR3 totals 12 residues. Trimming pared 3 bases from V and 3 bases from J, leaving 6 bases between. The CDR3 here is CATSSHSYEQYF. CDR3 DNA: TGTGCCACCAGCAGTCACAGCTACGAGCAGTACTTC.

The chain joins TRBV24-1 to TRBJ2-3, with TRBD2 matching 7 bases. The trim removed 4 bases at V and 4 bases at J, leaving 7 bases unmatched. Germline V lookup: CDR1 KGHDR, CDR2 SFDVKD. This CDR3 is 15 amino acids long. The CDR3 loop is CATSDSGRVPDTQYF. The CDR3 DNA sequence: TGTGCCACCAGTGACTCAGGGAGGGTGCCAGATACGCAGTATTTT.

A remark on this clone: The sample holds other DNA sequences that translate to the same CDR3. The chain couples TRBV5-1 to TRBJ1-1; D remains unclear. The CDR3 runs to 15 residues. V shed 0 bases and J shed 0 bases, with 9 bases lying between them. Germline V gives CDR1 SGHRS, CDR2 YFSETQ. CDR3 DNA sequence: TGCGCCAGCAGCTTGGCCGTCACTATGAACACTGAAGCTTTCTTT. Protein: CASSLAVTMNTEAFF.